Listed below are T cell receptor beta chains from one sample, sequenced in a study of response to subunit inactivated influenza vaccine. TCRdb processed the RT-PCR reads anew with MiXCR; each CDR3 protein has one entry. Of approximately 700,000 distinct CDR3 sequences listed, approximately 13% were seen once; the top ten hold around 7%. The material sequenced was PBMCs from blood, taken about 14 days before vaccination. The source of these receptors is a man aged 45-65 years who received an inactivated influenza vaccine. The CDR3 runs from the conserved cysteine through the conserved F or W. The D gene is left open where the match is weak. A clone size is listed for some rows: how often the clone was seen (once, few, many), or a class if it is expanded.

V: TRBV10-3
J: TRBJ1-1
D: TRBD1
size: few
CDR3: CAISGPGQGAEAFF
DNA: TGTGCCATCAGTGGTCCGGGACAGGGGGCTGAAGCTTTCTTT

V: TRBV29-1
J: TRBJ1-3
D: -
size: -
CDR3: CSVDSGSGSGNTIYF
DNA: TGCAGCGTTGATTCCGGGTCAGGATCTGGAAACACCATATATTTT

V: TRBV11-1
J: TRBJ2-3
D: TRBD2
size: -
CDR3: CASSSLSGASGRGDTQYF
DNA: TGTGCCAGCAGCTCTCTTTCAGGGGCTAGCGGGAGGGGAGATACGCAGTATTTT

V: TRBV3-1
J: TRBJ2-1
D: -
size: -
CDR3: CASSQDHWRRGTYNGQFF
DNA: TGTGCCAGCAGCCAAGATCATTGGCGGAGGGGCACCTACAATGGGCAGTTCTTC

V: TRBV10-3
J: TRBJ2-7
D: -
size: -
CDR3: CAIGPGVSSPYF
DNA: TGTGCCATCGGCCCCGGGGTCTCTAGCCCGTACTTC

V: TRBV13
J: TRBJ2-4
D: -
size: few
CDR3: CASSLSDDIQYF
DNA: TGTGCCAGCAGCCTAAGTGATGACATTCAGTACTTC

V: TRBV5-5
J: TRBJ2-1
D: -
size: -
CDR3: CASSLWPDNEQFF
DNA: TGTGCCAGCAGCTTGTGGCCCGACAATGAGCAGTTCTTC

V: TRBV5-4
J: TRBJ2-5
D: TRBD2
size: -
CDR3: CASSSGTSGIETQYF
DNA: TGTGCCAGCAGCTCCGGGACTAGCGGGATAGAGACCCAGTACTTC

V: TRBV7-2
J: TRBJ1-1
D: -
size: -
CDR3: CASSLGEGMNTEAFF
DNA: TGTGCCAGCAGCTTAGGTGAAGGAATGAACACTGAAGCTTTCTTT

V: TRBV20-1
J: TRBJ2-4
D: -
size: -
CDR3: CSARKGPAKNIQYF
DNA: TGCAGTGCTAGAAAGGGCCCAGCCAAAAACATTCAGTACTTC

V: TRBV28
J: TRBJ2-3
D: -
size: few
CDR3: CASIVGGGTDTQYF
DNA: TGTGCCAGCATTGTTGGCGGGGGCACAGATACGCAGTATTTT

V: TRBV7-2
J: TRBJ2-2
D: TRBD2
size: few
CDR3: CASSFSSGNTGELFF
DNA: TGTGCCAGCAGCTTTTCTAGCGGGAACACCGGGGAGCTGTTTTTT

V: TRBV5-1
J: TRBJ2-1
D: TRBD2
size: few
CDR3: CASGTGTSLQHEQFF
DNA: TGCGCCAGCGGGACCGGGACTAGTTTACAGCATGAGCAGTTCTTC

V: TRBV7-3
J: TRBJ2-2
D: -
size: few
CDR3: CASSRGAVGELFF
DNA: TGTGCCAGCAGCCGCGGAGCGGTCGGGGAGCTGTTTTTT

V: TRBV11-2
J: TRBJ2-5
D: -
size: -
CDR3: CASSLVLATGRETQYF
DNA: TGTGCCAGCAGCTTAGTCCTTGCGACAGGGAGGGAGACCCAGTACTTC

V: TRBV20-1
J: TRBJ2-1
D: TRBD2
size: -
CDR3: CSTRETSGTNEQFF
DNA: TGCAGTACTAGAGAAACTAGCGGGACTAATGAGCAGTTCTTC

V: TRBV9
J: TRBJ2-7
D: TRBD2
size: -
CDR3: CASSVDPGEGSYEQYF
DNA: TGTGCCAGCAGCGTAGATCCCGGGGAGGGTTCCTACGAGCAGTACTTC

V: TRBV6-1
J: TRBJ2-2
D: TRBD2
size: -
CDR3: CASESGVATGELFF
DNA: TGTGCCAGCGAAAGCGGGGTAGCCACCGGGGAGCTGTTTTTT

V: TRBV4-2
J: TRBJ2-1
D: -
size: -
CDR3: CASSAGGEQFF
DNA: TGTGCCAGCTCTGCCGGAGGGGAGCAGTTCTTC

V: TRBV19
J: TRBJ1-5
D: TRBD1
size: few
CDR3: CASSRRTGREQPQHF
DNA: TGTGCCAGTAGTAGGAGGACAGGGAGGGAACAGCCCCAGCATTTT

V: TRBV19
J: TRBJ1-2
D: TRBD1
size: few
CDR3: CASGQGGFGVGYTF
DNA: TGTGCTTCCGGACAGGGTGGCTTTGGTGTTGGCTACACCTTC

V: TRBV20-1
J: TRBJ2-7
D: TRBD1
size: -
CDR3: CSLLTGGSYEQYF
DNA: TGCAGTCTTCTGACAGGGGGCTCCTACGAGCAGTACTTC

V: TRBV24-1
J: TRBJ2-1
D: -
size: few
CDR3: CATSDSWGNEQFF
DNA: TGTGCCACCAGTGATTCTTGGGGCAATGAGCAGTTCTTC

V: TRBV5-1
J: TRBJ2-3
D: -
size: -
CDR3: CASSLPARLTGTKWYF
DNA: TGCGCCAGCAGCTTACCCGCGAGACTTACAGGGACAAAGTGGTATTTT

V: TRBV7-9
J: TRBJ2-1
D: -
size: -
CDR3: CASSLNSRVNEQFF
DNA: TGTGCCAGCAGCTTAAACAGTCGGGTCAATGAGCAGTTCTTC

V: TRBV20-1
J: TRBJ2-4
D: -
size: -
CDR3: CSARDRRMLAKNIQYF
DNA: TGCAGTGCTAGAGATCGGCGGATGTTGGCCAAAAACATTCAGTACTTC

V: TRBV10-3
J: TRBJ2-6
D: -
size: -
CDR3: CAVGVASGANVLTF
DNA: TGTGCCGTTGGGGTTGCTTCTGGGGCCAACGTCCTGACTTTC

V: TRBV7-2
J: TRBJ2-2
D: TRBD1
size: once
CDR3: CASSYRGAGELFF
DNA: TGTGCCAGCAGCTACAGGGGCGCCGGGGAGCTGTTTTTT

V: TRBV5-5
J: TRBJ2-1
D: TRBD1
size: few
CDR3: CASSLGQGHYNEQFF
DNA: TGTGCCAGCAGCTTGGGACAGGGGCACTACAATGAGCAGTTCTTC

V: TRBV5-6
J: TRBJ2-7
D: TRBD1
size: -
CDR3: CASSLVGTDYEQYF
DNA: TGTGCCAGCAGCTTGGTGGGGACAGACTACGAGCAGTACTTC

V: TRBV12-3/TRBV12-4
J: TRBJ2-2
D: TRBD1
size: few
CDR3: CASRGRQGPGELFF
DNA: TGTGCCAGCAGGGGCCGACAGGGACCCGGGGAGCTGTTTTTT

V: TRBV6-5
J: TRBJ2-1
D: -
size: -
CDR3: CASTSSGALYNEQFF
DNA: TGTGCCAGCACTTCGTCCGGAGCGCTTTACAATGAGCAGTTCTTC

V: TRBV29-1
J: TRBJ2-7
D: -
size: many
CDR3: CSVAGRQGKNEQYF
DNA: TGCAGCGTTGCAGGCCGGCAGGGGAAGAACGAGCAGTACTTC

V: TRBV4-1
J: TRBJ2-5
D: TRBD1
size: -
CDR3: CASSQVPTGGWRETQYF
DNA: TGCGCCAGCAGCCAAGTGCCGACAGGGGGATGGAGGGAGACCCAGTACTTC

V: TRBV29-1
J: TRBJ2-7
D: -
size: few
CDR3: CSVEISRSVNEQYF
DNA: TGCAGCGTTGAAATCTCCCGTTCAGTCAACGAGCAGTACTTC

V: TRBV14
J: TRBJ1-1
D: TRBD1
size: few
CDR3: CASSPVGTGPNTEAFF
DNA: TGTGCCAGCAGCCCGGTCGGGACAGGACCGAACACTGAAGCTTTCTTT

V: TRBV7-8
J: TRBJ2-3
D: TRBD2
size: few
CDR3: CASSEGLAGGPGTDTQYF
DNA: TGTGCCAGCAGCGAGGGACTAGCGGGAGGGCCCGGCACAGATACGCAGTATTTT

V: TRBV4-1
J: TRBJ2-1
D: TRBD2
size: few
CDR3: CASSQVGGYNEQFF
DNA: TGCGCCAGCAGCCAAGTGGGAGGGTACAATGAGCAGTTCTTC

V: TRBV20-1
J: TRBJ1-3
D: -
size: many
CDR3: CSAKPSGTFSGNTIYF
DNA: TGCAGTGCTAAGCCGTCAGGGACTTTCTCTGGAAACACCATATATTTT

V: TRBV4-1
J: TRBJ2-1
D: TRBD2
size: -
CDR3: CASSQGGAGDNEQFF
DNA: TGCGCCAGCAGCCAAGGCGGAGCGGGGGACAATGAGCAGTTCTTC

V: TRBV7-9
J: TRBJ2-3
D: -
size: few
CDR3: CASTDHPGQVTDTQYF
DNA: TGTGCCAGCACCGATCACCCGGGCCAGGTCACAGATACGCAGTATTTT

V: TRBV19
J: TRBJ1-6
D: TRBD1
size: many
CDR3: CASSIGTGNSPLHF
DNA: TGTGCCAGTAGTATCGGGACAGGGAATTCACCCCTCCACTTT

V: TRBV10-3
J: TRBJ2-5
D: TRBD2
size: -
CDR3: CAISDGTSGMKTQYF
DNA: TGTGCCATCAGTGATGGGACTAGCGGGATGAAGACCCAGTACTTC

V: TRBV30
J: TRBJ2-1
D: TRBD2
size: few
CDR3: CAWSSGTGGNEQFF
DNA: TGTGCCTGGAGTTCCGGGACGGGAGGGAATGAGCAGTTCTTC

V: TRBV5-1
J: TRBJ1-3
D: -
size: once
CDR3: CASSLGQLTYSGNTIYF
DNA: TGCGCCAGCAGCTTGGGGCAGCTAACCTACTCTGGAAACACCATATATTTT

V: TRBV6-5
J: TRBJ2-1
D: TRBD1
size: few
CDR3: CASSYPGRGTGGSVNEQFF
DNA: TGTGCCAGCAGTTACCCGGGTAGAGGAACAGGGGGCTCGGTCAATGAGCAGTTCTTC

V: TRBV11-2
J: TRBJ2-7
D: -
size: few
CDR3: CASSPLEEQYF
DNA: TGTGCCAGCAGCCCCTTAGAAGAGCAGTACTTC

V: TRBV7-9
J: TRBJ1-1
D: -
size: -
CDR3: CASSPSAWEAFF
DNA: TGTGCCAGCAGCCCATCCGCGTGGGAAGCTTTCTTT

V: TRBV4-3
J: TRBJ2-1
D: -
size: -
CDR3: CASSDYVSYNEQFF
DNA: TGCGCCAGCTCCGATTACGTCTCCTACAATGAGCAGTTCTTC

V: TRBV5-5
J: TRBJ2-3
D: -
size: many
CDR3: CASSEDIHVDTQYF
DNA: TGTGCCAGCAGCGAGGACATCCACGTAGATACGCAGTATTTT

V: TRBV20-1
J: TRBJ2-7
D: TRBD2
size: -
CDR3: CSGREAGGWYEQYF
DNA: TGCAGTGGGAGAGAAGCGGGGGGGTGGTACGAGCAGTACTTC